This paragraph covers one T cell receptor beta chain sequence. This sample was taken from a study of blood T cell repertoires in COVID-19. Whole-study context: Researchers got acute and convalescent COVID-19 samples from the United States, Italy and Spain. Nucleic acid was either cDNA or gDNA, and it came from T cells, B-cell-depleted T cells, or PBMCs.

In the original workflow: Amplification of reference gene primers was used by the study to estimate nucleated cell counts. Produced via immunoSEQ multiplex PCR; TCRdb's table is partial and in-frame only. V and J calls and clone size are copied from that table; D and trimming were computed from the DNA. The sample shows around 250,000 clones, roughly 86% of them seen only once. There are 15 residues in the CDR3. In germline, CDR1 is LGHDT, CDR2 YNNKEL (reference sequence). V lost 5 bases and J lost 2, with 15 bases in between. Material: peripheral blood. This sequence originates from an older woman who had recovered from COVID-19. This chain links TRBV3-1 (or the pseudogene TRBV3-2) with TRBJ1-2; D gene uncertain. The CDR3 DNA is TGTGCCAGCAGCTTCTCCTGGGAGCTGAACTATGGCTACACCTTC. It encodes CASSFSWELNYGYTF.